The entry that follows covers one TCR beta chain sequence. The data were obtained in a study of control samples from healthy donors and cancer patients. Assay: immunoSEQ multiplex PCR; the TCRdb copy retains only in-frame clones and omits some. The data hold some 160,000 clones, with around 90% observed a single time. The sequence came from a woman younger than 45 in good health. The sequenced material came from blood.

The CDR3 here is CASSLLRGPTEAFF. The CDR3 DNA follows: TGTGCCAGCAGCTTATTACGGGGGCCCACTGAAGCTTTCTTT. This chain links TRBV7-2 with TRBJ1-1; D might be TRBD1 (6 bases). V gave up 2 bases and J gave up 4 bases, with 11 bases separating them. The CDR3 runs 14 residues. The germline gives CDR1 SGHTA, CDR2 FQGNSA.